This TCR beta chain was identified during a study of response to subunit inactivated influenza vaccine. Study findings and constraints: It was suggested by the authors that few new T cells are recruited by each seasonal influenza vaccination.

Germline CDR1 reads LGHNA; CDR2 reads YSLEER. The CDR3 has 14 amino acids. Trimming removed 0 bases from V and 3 bases from J, with 7 bases in between. This clonotype occurred a few times. Its antigen is currently unknown. TCRdb fed the RT-PCR reads into MiXCR, producing one record per CDR3 protein. The table lists more than 600,000 distinct CDR3 sequences, 15% to 20% of them singletons, with 11% in the top ten. The starting material was PBMCs from blood, obtained roughly 5 days after vaccination. This chain joins TRBV4-3 and TRBJ2-3; D uncertain. The receptor comes from a man aged 50 to 59 who received an inactivated influenza vaccine. CDR3 protein: CASSQDMATDTQYF. The DNA of the CDR3 is TGCGCCAGCAGCCAAGATATGGCTACAGATACGCAGTATTTT.